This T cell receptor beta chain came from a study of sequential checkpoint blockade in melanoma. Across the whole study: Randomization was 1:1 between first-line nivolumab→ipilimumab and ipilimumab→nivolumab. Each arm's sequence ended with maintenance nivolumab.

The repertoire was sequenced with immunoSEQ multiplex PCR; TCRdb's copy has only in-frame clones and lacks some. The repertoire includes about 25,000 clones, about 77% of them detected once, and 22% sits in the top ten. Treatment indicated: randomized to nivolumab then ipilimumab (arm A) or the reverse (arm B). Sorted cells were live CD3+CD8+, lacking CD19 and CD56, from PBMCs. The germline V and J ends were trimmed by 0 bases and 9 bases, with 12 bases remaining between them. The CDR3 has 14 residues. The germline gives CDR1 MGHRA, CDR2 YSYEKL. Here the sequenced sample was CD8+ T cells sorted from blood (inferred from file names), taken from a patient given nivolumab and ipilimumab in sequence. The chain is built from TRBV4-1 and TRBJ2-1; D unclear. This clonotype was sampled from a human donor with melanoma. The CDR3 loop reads CASSQENLRSEQFF. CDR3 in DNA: TGCGCCAGCAGCCAAGAAAACCTACGGAGTGAGCAGTTCTTC.